The 32 T cell receptor beta chains below come from one sample, sequenced in a study of shared clonotypes between healthy human individuals. CD8 cells regarded as naive lacked CD45RO, were positively chosen for CCR7, and omitted terminally differentiated effector memory CD45RA+ cells. The table came from immunoSEQ multiplex PCR; TCRdb's copy has only in-frame clones and leaves some out. Of about 580,000 clones listed, 95% to 98% are singletons. The material sequenced was naive CD8+ T cells sorted from blood. The receptors here all came from a man aged 25 to 40 in good health.

The gene calls are TRBV29-1 and TRBJ2-2; TRBD1 matches at 8 bases. Trimming at V came to 2 bases and at J to 7 bases, leaving 12 bases not matched to a gene. The CDR3 consists of 16 residues. CDR1 SQVTM and CDR2 ANQGSEA come from the germline V gene. CDR3 in DNA: TGCAGCGTTGAAAGTTCTACCAGGGGGCTTGACGGGGAGCTGTTTTTT. This sequence encodes CSVESSTRGLDGELFF.

V gene TRBV9 combines with J gene TRBJ2-7, with D possibly called TRBD1 or TRBD2 (5 bases each). The V and J ends lost 3 bases and 2 bases respectively, with 9 bases between them. The CDR3 has 13 amino acids. Germline CDR1 and CDR2: SGDLS and YYNGEE. The CDR3 nucleotides are TGTGCCAGCAGCGGAGGGGCGACCTACGAGCAGTACTTC. This codes for CASSGGATYEQYF. The variable domain in full, with the rest retrieved from reference TRBV9 and TRBJ2-7, is DSGVTQTPKHLITATGQRVTLRCSPRSGDLSVYWYQQSLDQGLQFLIQYYNGEERAKGNILERFSAQQFPDLHSELNLSSLELGDSALYFCASSGGATYEQYFGPGTRLTVT.

V is TRBV7-9 and J is TRBJ2-3, with TRBD1 as a possible D gene (5 bases). The length of the CDR3 is 15 residues. Germline assignment: CDR1 SEHNR and CDR2 FQNEAQ (reference sequence). V shed 5 bases and J shed 3 bases, with 15 bases lying between them. The DNA of the CDR3 is TGTGCCAGCAGCGCGGAGACAGCCCGAACAGATACGCAGTATTTT. It yields the protein CASSAETARTDTQYF. The whole variable domain, remainder taken from reference TRBV7-9 and TRBJ2-3, is DTGVSQNPRHKITKRGQNVTFRCDPISEHNRLYWYRQTLGQGPEFLTYFQNEAQLEKSRLLSDRFSAERPKGSFSTLEIQRTEQGDSAMYLCASSAETARTDTQYFGPGTRLTVL.

This chain links TRBV7-9 with TRBJ2-1, with 7 bases aligning to TRBD2. After removal of 5 bases from V and 6 bases from J, the junction contained 7 bases not matched to a gene. This CDR3 has 14 residues. Germline CDR1 and CDR2: SEHNR and FQNEAQ (reference sequence). The CDR3 region has the DNA TGTGCCAGCAGCCCGGGCGGGAGTCTCAATGAGCAGTTCTTC. Its protein product is CASSPGGSLNEQFF.

The chain couples TRBV27 to TRBJ1-5, with a possible D match to TRBD1 (6 bases). With 5 bases removed from V and 8 bases from J, the gap between germline ends came to 19 bases. The germline gives CDR1 MNHEY, CDR2 SMNVEV (reference sequence). The CDR3 is 15 amino acids. The CDR3 sequence is CASSDYSGHGKPQHF. The CDR3 DNA follows: TGTGCCAGCAGTGACTATTCGGGACACGGAAAGCCCCAGCATTTT.

The chain is built from TRBV5-1 and TRBJ2-7; the D call may be TRBD1 or TRBD2 (5 bases each). Trimming removed 4 bases from V and 2 bases from J, with 13 bases in between. Germline V gene sequence: CDR1 SGHRS, CDR2 YFSETQ. CDR3 length equals 14 residues. The CDR3 region has the DNA TGCGCCAGCAGCGCCCGGGACGGAGCCTACGAGCAGTACTTC. It codes for CASSARDGAYEQYF.

The chain joins TRBV19 to TRBJ2-7; D might be TRBD1 (6 bases). In germline, CDR1 is LNHDA, CDR2 SQIVND (reference sequence). The CDR3 is made up of 16 amino acids. V was clipped by 0 bases and J by 3 bases, with 15 bases between them. The DNA for the CDR3 is TGTGCCAGTAGTATAGAGGCAGGGGCCTCTTACTACGAGCAGTACTTC. Its translation is CASSIEAGASYYEQYF.

The chain has TRBV10-3 and TRBJ2-7; 7 bases are shared with TRBD1. Germline CDR1 is ENHRY and CDR2 is SYGVKD. The V segment lost 5 bases and the J segment 4 bases; nucleotides outside the gene matches: 2. The CDR3 extends over 12 amino acids. The CDR3 sequence: CAISTQGYEQYF. CDR3 coding DNA: TGTGCCATCAGTACACAGGGGTACGAGCAGTACTTC.

This clone was observed a single time. This rearrangement joins TRBV29-1 to TRBJ1-1; no definite D call. The CDR3 length is 15 residues. Per germline, CDR1 SQVTM and CDR2 ANQGSEA. The CDR3 DNA reads TGCAGTGCCTTTATACCGGGAGACATGAACACTGAAGCTTTCTTT. Its translation: CSAFIPGDMNTEAFF.

This clone was seen once. V usage is TRBV29-1 and J usage is TRBJ2-7; D is unresolved. The ends were cut back, 7 bases at V and 2 bases at J, with 12 bases in the middle. Germline assignment: CDR1 SQVTM and CDR2 ANQGSEA. CDR3 size: 12 residues. Written as DNA, the CDR3 is TGCAGCGCCGCGGACGGACCCTACGAGCAGTACTTC. Amino acid sequence: CSAADGPYEQYF.

The chain recombines TRBV9 with TRBJ2-5; TRBD1 or TRBD2 may be the D gene (6 bases each). V was trimmed by 0 bases and J by 4 bases, leaving 19 bases between them. The CDR3 is 17 amino acids. The germline CDR1 and CDR2 sequences are SGDLS and YYNGEE. CDR3 coding DNA: TGTGCCAGCAGCGTAGACCTAGGGGGGCAAATTGGAGAGACCCAGTACTTC. This gives the protein CASSVDLGGQIGETQYF.

The genes are TRBV14 and TRBJ1-4; D gene uncertain. The V end lost 2 bases, the J end lost 5 bases, and 12 bases lay between the germline ends. Germline values: CDR1 SGHDN, CDR2 FVKESK. The CDR3 is made up of 15 amino acids. CDR3: CASSQWSERNEKLFF. The CDR3 DNA reads TGTGCCAGCAGCCAATGGTCGGAAAGGAATGAAAAACTGTTTTTT.

This rearrangement joins TRBV6-6 to TRBJ2-7; TRBD1 agrees at 8 bases. This CDR3 is built from 15 residues. The germline V gene has CDR1 MNHNY and CDR2 SVGAGI (reference sequence). After removal of 6 bases from V and 7 bases from J, the junction contained 14 bases not matched to a gene. The CDR3 DNA follows: TGTGCCAGCAGCTTTTCCGGACAGGGAGTAGAAGAGCAGTACTTC. As protein: CASSFSGQGVEEQYF.

The chain combines TRBV6-5 with TRBJ2-1; 10 bases are a match to TRBD1. V lost 5 bases to trimming and J lost 6 bases; unmatched junction nucleotides: 7. The CDR3 runs to 15 residues. Per the germline V gene, CDR1 is MNHEY and CDR2 is SVGAGI. This CDR3 is CASSTGTGVTNEQFF. CDR3 in DNA: TGTGCCAGCAGTACCGGGACAGGGGTAACCAATGAGCAGTTCTTC.

This clone was observed a single time. V usage is TRBV6-6 and J usage is TRBJ2-5; D gene ambiguous. The V and J ends lost 2 bases and 5 bases respectively, with 15 bases between them. Germline loops: CDR1 MNHNY, CDR2 SVGAGI (reference sequence). The CDR3 contains 15 residues. The CDR3 spells CASSYDWQPVETQYF. The CDR3 nucleotides are TGTGCCAGCAGTTACGATTGGCAGCCCGTGGAGACCCAGTACTTC.

This rearrangement joins TRBV29-1 to TRBJ2-3; weak D call: TRBD1 (6 bases). This CDR3 comprises 13 residues. The V gene lost 4 bases and the J gene lost 1 base, with 9 bases spanning the gap. Germline loops: CDR1 SQVTM, CDR2 ANQGSEA. The CDR3 reads CSVAGDRTDTQYF. Written as DNA, the CDR3 is TGCAGCGTTGCAGGGGACCGCACAGATACGCAGTATTTT.

This chain uses TRBV4-1 with TRBJ1-5; the D gene is possibly TRBD1 (6 bases). The CDR3 has 16 residues. The V gene lost 0 bases and the J gene lost 3 bases, with 12 bases spanning the gap. Per germline, CDR1 MGHRA and CDR2 YSYEKL. CDR3 loop: CASSQEGGLPNQPQHF. CDR3 DNA sequence: TGCGCCAGCAGCCAAGAAGGGGGGCTCCCCAATCAGCCCCAGCATTTT.

This sequence joins TRBV2 and TRBJ1-1, with D uncertain. CDR3 length: 14 residues. Trimming removed 4 bases from V and 0 bases from J, with 9 bases in between. CDR1 and CDR2 from the germline V gene are SNHLY and FYNNEI. The CDR3 reads CASSALGMNTEAFF. The CDR3 DNA sequence: TGTGCCAGCAGTGCGTTAGGGATGAACACTGAAGCTTTCTTT. The variable domain in full, completed from reference TRBV2 and TRBJ1-1, reads EPEVTQTPSHQVTQMGQEVILRCVPISNHLYFYWYRQILGQKVEFLVSFYNNEISEKSEIFDDQFSVERPDGSNFTLKIRSTKLEDSAMYFCASSALGMNTEAFFGQGTRLTVV.

This chain joins TRBV4-1 and TRBJ2-1, with a weak D call TRBD2 (6 bases). The CDR3 has 15 amino acids. Per the germline V gene, CDR1 is MGHRA and CDR2 is YSYEKL. Trimming took 2 bases from V and 8 from J, leaving 16 bases between them. The CDR3 sequence is CASSQYSEGSHEQFF. In DNA, the CDR3 is TGCGCCAGCAGCCAATATTCGGAGGGCAGCCATGAGCAGTTCTTC.

With regard to this clone: Additional DNA sequences in this sample encode the identical CDR3. The genes are TRBV4-1 and TRBJ2-3; D is unclear. The length of the CDR3 is 15 residues. The germline CDR1 and CDR2 sequences are MGHRA and YSYEKL. The ends were cut back, 1 base at V and 0 bases at J, with 8 bases in the middle. CDR3 nucleotides: TGCGCCAGCAGCCAAGTGGGCTTGAGCACAGATACGCAGTATTTT. Translation gives CASSQVGLSTDTQYF.

The chain is built from TRBV5-5 and TRBJ1-1; 7 positions match TRBD1. CDR1 SGHKS and CDR2 YYEKEE come from the germline V gene (reference sequence). The CDR3 length is 16 residues. V gave up 3 bases and J gave up 0 bases; unmatched junction bases: 8. CDR3 nucleotide sequence: TGTGCCAGCAGCTCGGGACTGGGACAGTTGAACACTGAAGCTTTCTTT. Translating it yields CASSSGLGQLNTEAFF.

V is TRBV5-6 and J is TRBJ2-5; D unclear. This CDR3 has 15 residues. Trimming cost V 1 base and J 5 bases, with 15 bases left between them. Germline-derived CDR1 and CDR2 are SGHDT and YYEEEE. CDR3 in DNA: TGTGCCAGCAGCTTGACCCCCGGGCCAACGGAGACCCAGTACTTC. Protein sequence: CASSLTPGPTETQYF.

This CDR3 reads CASSGTITDTQYF. The CDR3 bases are TGTGCCAGCAGTGGGACTATTACAGATACGCAGTATTTT. The gene calls are TRBV6-5 and TRBJ2-3; the match to TRBD2 covers 7 bases. The CDR3 covers 13 residues. CDR1 and CDR2 (germline): MNHEY, SVGAGI. J lost 3 bases, V lost 5 bases, and 2 bases had no gene match.

V and J are TRBV5-4 and TRBJ2-5, with TRBD2 identical over 10 bases. This CDR3 spans 15 amino acids. Germline loops: CDR1 SGHNT, CDR2 YYREEE (reference sequence). The junction had 4 bases not matched to a gene; V was cut back by 4 bases and J by 1 base. CDR3 coding DNA: TGTGCCAGCAGCCTCTGGACTAGCGGCCAAGAGACCCAGTACTTC. Translation: CASSLWTSGQETQYF.

V is TRBV5-1 and J is TRBJ2-1; TRBD2 matches 7 bases. The V gene end was trimmed by 0 bases and the J gene end by 2 bases; junction bases not matched to a gene: 2. From germline, CDR1 is SGHRS and CDR2 YFSETQ. The CDR3 length is 15 residues. CDR3 sequence reads: CASSLVGRAYNEQFF. The CDR3 nucleotides are TGCGCCAGCAGCTTGGTAGGGAGGGCCTACAATGAGCAGTTCTTC. Using reference TRBV5-1 and TRBJ2-1 for the parts outside the CDR3, the full variable domain is KAGVTQTPRYLIKTRGQQVTLSCSPISGHRSVSWYQQTPGQGLQFLFEYFSETQRNKGNFPGRFSGRQFSNSRSEMNVSTLELGDSALYLCASSLVGRAYNEQFFGPGTRLTVL.

The chain is built from TRBV2 and TRBJ1-5; no clear D gene. CDR1 is SNHLY and CDR2 is FYNNEI in the germline V gene. With 6 bases removed from V and 4 bases from J, the gap between germline ends came to 10 bases. The CDR3 contains 13 residues. This CDR3 is CASSSGSNQPQHF. CDR3 in DNA: TGTGCCAGCAGCTCCGGGAGTAATCAGCCCCAGCATTTT.

This sequence joins TRBV5-6 and TRBJ1-2; 8 bases match TRBD1. The CDR3 loop spans 14 amino acids. In germline, CDR1 is SGHDT, CDR2 YYEEEE. V dropped 2 bases and J dropped 8; count of bases not matched to a gene: 8. In nucleotides, the CDR3 is TGTGCCAGCAGCTTCGACAGGGGAAATTCGGGCTACACCTTC. This gives the protein CASSFDRGNSGYTF. The full variable domain, with the rest looked up from reference TRBV5-6 and TRBJ1-2, is DAGVTQSPTHLIKTRGQQVTLRCSPKSGHDTVSWYQQALGQGPQFIFQYYEEEERQRGNFPDRFSGHQFPNYSSELNVNALLLGDSALYLCASSFDRGNSGYTFGSGTRLTVV.

For this clone: Within the sample, other DNA sequences also encode this same CDR3. This rearrangement joins TRBV27 to TRBJ2-7; D is perhaps TRBD1 or TRBD2 (6 bases each). With 6 bases removed from V and 4 bases from J, the gap between germline ends came to 10 bases. From germline, CDR1 is MNHEY and CDR2 SMNVEV (reference sequence). The CDR3 is made up of 12 amino acids. For the CDR3, the DNA is TGTGCCAGCAGCCGGGGGCCATACGAGCAGTACTTC. Protein sequence: CASSRGPYEQYF.

The chain couples TRBV9 to TRBJ2-1; 10 nucleotides align to TRBD2. The trim removed 3 bases at V and 3 bases at J, leaving 6 bases unmatched. The CDR3 sequence is 16 residues long. CDR1 and CDR2 (germline): SGDLS, YYNGEE. In DNA, the CDR3 is TGTGCCAGCAGCGCATCTAGCGGGAGTTACTACAATGAGCAGTTCTTC. Protein product: CASSASSGSYYNEQFF.

The chain carries TRBV7-7 and TRBJ2-5; TRBD1 matches 7 bases. The CDR3 spans 11 residues. The V and J ends lost 4 bases and 9 bases, in that order; junction bases with no gene match: 2. Germline V gives CDR1 SSHAT, CDR2 FNYEAQ (reference sequence). The CDR3 protein is CASSSQGAQYF. The CDR3 bases are TGTGCCAGCAGCTCCCAGGGGGCCCAGTACTTC.

The chain couples TRBV7-9 to TRBJ2-3; D is ambiguous. Germline V gene sequence: CDR1 SEHNR, CDR2 FQNEAQ (reference sequence). The CDR3 is 12 residues long. V dropped 5 bases and J dropped 2 bases, with 5 bases sitting between them. CDR3 region: CASSASTDTQYF. In nucleotides, the CDR3 is TGTGCCAGCAGCGCCTCCACAGATACGCAGTATTTT.

This clone was seen just once. The V gene is TRBV10-1, the J gene TRBJ2-7; TRBD2 aligns across 9 bases. CDR1 is WNHNN and CDR2 is SYGVQD in the germline V gene (reference sequence). V was clipped by 5 bases and J by 4 bases; unmatched bases: 9. CDR3 length: 15 amino acids. The chain's CDR3 is CASSPTGTSTYEQYF. The CDR3 coding sequence is TGCGCCAGCAGTCCTACCGGGACTAGCACGTACGAGCAGTACTTC.